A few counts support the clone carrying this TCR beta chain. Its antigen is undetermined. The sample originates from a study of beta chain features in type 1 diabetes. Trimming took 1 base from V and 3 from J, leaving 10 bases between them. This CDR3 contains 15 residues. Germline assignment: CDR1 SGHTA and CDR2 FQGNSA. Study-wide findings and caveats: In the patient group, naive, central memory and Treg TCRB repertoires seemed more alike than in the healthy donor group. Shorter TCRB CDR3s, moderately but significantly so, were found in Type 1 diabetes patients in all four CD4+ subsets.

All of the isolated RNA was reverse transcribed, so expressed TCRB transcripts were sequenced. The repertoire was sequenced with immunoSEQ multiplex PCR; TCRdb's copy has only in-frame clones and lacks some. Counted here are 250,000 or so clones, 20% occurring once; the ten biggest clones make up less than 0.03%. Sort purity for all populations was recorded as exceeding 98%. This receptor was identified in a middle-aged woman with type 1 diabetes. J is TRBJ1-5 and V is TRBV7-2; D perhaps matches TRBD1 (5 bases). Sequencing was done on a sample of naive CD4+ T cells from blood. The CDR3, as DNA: TGTGCCAGCAGCTTAGTGGCAGGGCCCAATCAGCCCCAGCATTTT. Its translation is CASSLVAGPNQPQHF.